The 10 T cell receptor beta chains listed next were all sequenced from one sample in a study of beta chain features in type 1 diabetes. Study-level findings and limits: When Type 1 diabetes patients were examined, their TCRB CDR3s proved moderately but significantly shorter in all four CD4+ subsets.

What was sequenced were expressed TCRB transcripts, since all of the isolated RNA had been reverse transcribed. TCRdb's table, derived via immunoSEQ multiplex PCR, lists solely in-frame clones and lacks some. Of around 70,000 clones listed, around 49% are singletons. Which antigens these TCRs recognize remains unknown. The material sequenced was central memory CD4+ T cells from blood. These receptors all come from a man aged 30 to 39 with type 1 diabetes.

This clone was detected only once. The V and J genes are TRBV7-2 and TRBJ1-6; possible D gene TRBD1, 6 bases. CDR1 SGHTA and CDR2 FQGNSA come from the germline V gene. V was trimmed by 4 bases and J by 10 bases, leaving 14 bases between them. The CDR3 has 14 residues. As DNA, the CDR3 is TGTGCCAGCAGCTCAAACAGGGTTGAGTCACCCCTCCACTTT. Translating it yields CASSSNRVESPLHF.

The rearrangement uses TRBV7-9 and TRBJ2-7, with D possibly TRBD2 on 5 matching bases. Germline loops: CDR1 SEHNR, CDR2 FQNEAQ (reference sequence). This CDR3 contains 14 residues. The V end lost 0 bases, the J end lost 5 bases, and 11 bases lay between the germline ends. CDR3 amino acids: CASSLASGIHEQYF. CDR3 nucleotide sequence: TGTGCCAGCAGCTTAGCATCGGGGATCCACGAGCAGTACTTC.

The chain carries TRBV2 and TRBJ2-1; 11 bases are a match to TRBD2. The CDR3 totals 15 residues. Germline values: CDR1 SNHLY, CDR2 FYNNEI. V lost 5 bases, J lost 5 bases, and 5 bases stayed unmatched. CDR3 sequence: CASSPGTSGNNEQFF. The CDR3 nucleotides are TGTGCCAGCAGTCCTGGGACTAGCGGAAACAATGAGCAGTTCTTC.

In this sample, this clone turned up a few times. This sequence joins TRBV6-1 and TRBJ1-1; unclear D gene. V lost 3 bases to trimming and J lost 2 bases, with 13 bases between them. Germline V gives CDR1 MNHNS, CDR2 SASEGT. CDR3 size: 15 residues. The CDR3 loop reads CASSERGSQNTEAFF. The CDR3 DNA reads TGTGCCAGCAGTGAGCGAGGGTCCCAAAACACTGAAGCTTTCTTT.

The rearrangement links TRBV30 to TRBJ1-4; 10 nucleotides agree with TRBD1. This CDR3 spans 15 amino acids. The J segment lost 5 bases and the V segment lost 3 bases, leaving 6 bases of the junction unmatched. CDR1 and CDR2 (germline): GTSNPN, SVGIG (reference sequence). CDR3 nucleotide sequence: TGTGCCTGGAGCGCGAAGGACAGGGGGAATGAAAAACTGTTTTTT. It yields the protein CAWSAKDRGNEKLFF.

The chain recombines TRBV14 with TRBJ2-1, with 10 bases matching TRBD2. This CDR3 comprises 16 residues. J lost 3 bases, V lost 6 bases, and 8 bases had no gene match. Germline V lookup: CDR1 SGHDN, CDR2 FVKESK. The CDR3 coding sequence is TGTGCCAGCAGTCCCCCGGGACTAGCGCTCTACAATGAGCAGTTCTTC. Translated: CASSPPGLALYNEQFF.

V and J are TRBV9 and TRBJ2-3, with D unclear. V lost 4 bases and J 3 bases, leaving 9 bases between the germline ends. Looked up from germline, CDR1 is SGDLS and CDR2 is YYNGEE. The CDR3 is 13 residues long. DNA for the CDR3: TGTGCCAGCAGCCGAACTCGAACAGATACGCAGTATTTT. It is translated as CASSRTRTDTQYF. Full variable domain (rest looked up from reference TRBV9 and TRBJ2-3): DSGVTQTPKHLITATGQRVTLRCSPRSGDLSVYWYQQSLDQGLQFLIQYYNGEERAKGNILERFSAQQFPDLHSELNLSSLELGDSALYFCASSRTRTDTQYFGPGTRLTVL.

This clone was counted only a few times. This rearrangement joins TRBV6-5 to TRBJ2-7, with 9 nucleotides matching TRBD1. Germline V gene data show CDR1 as MNHEY and CDR2 as SVGAGI. Trimming cost V 5 bases and J 6 bases; bases outside gene matches: 8. There are 14 residues in the CDR3. The CDR3 region is CASSRRTGAGEQYF. The CDR3 DNA reads as TGTGCCAGCAGTCGCCGGACAGGGGCCGGCGAGCAGTACTTC.

The chain joins TRBV2 to TRBJ2-7; 10 bases align to TRBD2. V dropped 2 bases and J dropped 6; count of bases not matched to a gene: 1. This CDR3 is built from 13 residues. Looked up from germline, CDR1 is SNHLY and CDR2 is FYNNEI. The CDR3 loop is CASSELAGVEQYF. DNA for the CDR3: TGTGCCAGCAGTGAACTAGCGGGAGTCGAGCAGTACTTC.

The rearrangement links TRBV7-2 to TRBJ2-7, with a possible D match to TRBD2 (6 bases). Germline CDR1 reads SGHTA; CDR2 reads FQGNSA. The germline V and J ends were trimmed by 0 bases and 4 bases, with 16 bases remaining between them. The CDR3 has 16 amino acids. As DNA, the CDR3 is TGTGCCAGCAGCTTAGCTGGAGGGATGACGGGATACGAGCAGTACTTC. The encoded protein is CASSLAGGMTGYEQYF.